This record looks at one TCR beta chain sequence and its context. The entry originates in a study of blood T cell repertoires in COVID-19. About the study: Samples came from the United States, Italy and Spain, spanning acute and convalescent COVID-19. Sample material is recorded as cDNA or gDNA derived from T cells, B-cell-depleted T cells, or PBMCs.

Original analysis: Estimation of nucleated cell counts was performed using reference gene primer amplification. The table came from immunoSEQ multiplex PCR; TCRdb's copy has only in-frame clones and leaves some out. V and J calls and clone size are as listed in that table; D and trimming were resolved from the DNA. The repertoire has 150,000 to 200,000 clones, 82% of them found once; the top ten carry about 5%. Germline V gene data show CDR1 as MNHEY and CDR2 as SMNVEV (reference sequence). This CDR3 spans 17 amino acids. V was shortened by 7 bases and J by 2 bases, with 22 bases between the two germline ends.

The chain carries TRBV27 and TRBJ2-3; perhaps TRBD1 as D (5 bases). The clonotype comes from a woman aged 30 to 39 with acute or convalescent COVID-19. The sequencing input was peripheral blood. CDR3 nucleotides: TGTGCCAGCATGCCCTCCCTTGGGGCAAAGGACACAGATACGCAGTATTTT. Translating gives CASMPSLGAKDTDTQYF.